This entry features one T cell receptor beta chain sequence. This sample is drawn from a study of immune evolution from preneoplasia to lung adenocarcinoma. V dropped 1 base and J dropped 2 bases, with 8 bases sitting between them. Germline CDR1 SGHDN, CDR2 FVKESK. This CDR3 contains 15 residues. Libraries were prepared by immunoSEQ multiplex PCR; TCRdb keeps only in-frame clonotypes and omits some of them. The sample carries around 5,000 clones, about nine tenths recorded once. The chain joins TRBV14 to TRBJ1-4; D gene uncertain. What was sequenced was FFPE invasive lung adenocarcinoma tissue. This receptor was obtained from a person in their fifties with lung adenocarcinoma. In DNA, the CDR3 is TGTGCCAGCAGCCAAGCCGGGATTACTAATGAAAAACTGTTTTTT. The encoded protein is CASSQAGITNEKLFF.